The clone carrying this T cell receptor (beta chain) was observed a few times. Its matching antigen is unknown. TCRdb independently ran MiXCR on the 5' RACE reads; one entry per CDR3 protein. The sample has hundreds of thousands of distinct CDR3 sequences, about 19% seen once; the top ten hold more than 13%. Between the trimmed V and J ends, which lost 2 bases and 4 bases, there was a span of 11 bases. The germline gives CDR1 MDHEN, CDR2 SYDVKM. CDR3 length equals 14 residues. The data were obtained in a study of T cells after yellow fever vaccination. Regarding the study as a whole: Weaker overall, the secondary response nonetheless peaked faster (day 5 versus 15). Boosting was followed by the reappearance of most primary-vaccination clones (less than 98% CD4, about 88% CD8).

The sequence came from a young man who received the YFV17D yellow fever vaccine. The V gene is TRBV28, the J gene TRBJ2-5; D is unclear. The sequencing used PBMCs, collected 15 days after the yellow fever booster vaccination. The CDR3: CASSLLEKRETQYF. Written as DNA, the CDR3 is TGTGCCAGCAGTTTACTAGAAAAGCGAGAGACCCAGTACTTC.